The T cell receptor (beta chain) under discussion was sequenced for a study of identical twins. The sample holds a few counts of this clonotype. In TCRdb, the 5' RACE reads were re-called with MiXCR into one record per CDR3 protein. This sample has around 250,000 distinct CDR3 sequences, with about 8.3% found just once. The ends lost 0 bases at V and 14 bases at J; junction bases unmatched: 3. This CDR3 has 12 amino acids. CDR1 and CDR2 from the germline V gene are SGHRS and YFSETQ. This sample also appeared in a second study, on yellow fever vaccine responses in identical twins.

Input material: CD8+ T cells sorted from blood. The chain links TRBV5-1 to TRBJ2-5, with TRBD2 matching 11 bases. This TCR was sampled from a woman between 18 and 29 years old in good health. The CDR3 DNA reads as TGCGCCAGCAGCTTGGGGGGACTAGCGGACTACTTC. This codes for CASSLGGLADYF.